Sequencing of this TCR beta chain was carried out in a study of blood T cell repertoires in COVID-19. Germline V CDR1 and CDR2: SEHNR, FQNEAQ (reference sequence). J lost 9 bases, V lost 6 bases, and 11 bases had no gene match. The CDR3 has 16 residues. In the original analysis: Counts of nucleated cells, estimated from reference gene primer amplification, were obtained. TCRdb's table, derived via immunoSEQ multiplex PCR, lists solely in-frame clones and lacks some. V and J calls and clone size come straight from that table; D and trimming were deduced from the DNA. The sample lists under 400,000 clones, just over 85% occurring once. Recruitment covered about 25 US areas and drew participants whose ages spanned about 18 to 100 years. Participants' reported clinical history set cohort assignment.

This receptor was identified in a woman in her forties with acute COVID-19. The chain combines TRBV7-9 with TRBJ1-6; 10 bases agree with TRBD1. The material sequenced was PBMCs or T cells enriched from blood (not recorded which). CDR3 sequence: CASSRDRGRFSSPLHF. The CDR3 bases are TGTGCCAGCAGTCGAGACAGGGGGCGTTTCAGTTCACCCCTCCACTTT. Full variable domain (rest looked up from reference TRBV7-9 and TRBJ1-6): DTGVSQNPRHKITKRGQNVTFRCDPISEHNRLYWYRQTLGQGPEFLTYFQNEAQLEKSRLLSDRFSAERPKGSFSTLEIQRTEQGDSAMYLCASSRDRGRFSSPLHFGNGTRLTVT.